One and the same sample provided the 5 T cell receptor beta chains below, sequenced in a study of T cell changes during pregnancy in multiple sclerosis. This table comes from immunoSEQ multiplex PCR, and its TCRdb copy is limited to in-frame clones, with some not included. Of approximately 28,000 clones in the sample, 85% were seen once. This specimen consisted of CD8+ T cells from peripheral blood mononuclear cells, obtained after pregnancy. Receptor source: a female donor with multiple sclerosis, enrolled in a pregnancy study.

The genes are TRBV28 and TRBJ2-7, with 7 bases aligning to TRBD1. CDR3 size: 15 residues. After removal of 4 bases from V and 2 bases from J, the junction contained 8 bases not matched to a gene. Germline CDR1 MDHEN, CDR2 SYDVKM. This chain's CDR3 is CASSSLPDRAYEQYF. The CDR3 region has the DNA TGTGCCAGCAGTTCCCTCCCCGACAGGGCCTACGAGCAGTACTTC.

The chain links TRBV19 to TRBJ1-5; tentative D call: TRBD1 (6 bases). This CDR3 region has 14 residues. Germline V lookup: CDR1 LNHDA, CDR2 SQIVND (reference sequence). V was cut by 5 bases and J by 3 bases, with 11 bases left in between. The CDR3 spells CASSDQGNNQPQHF. CDR3 bases: TGTGCCAGTAGTGATCAGGGGAACAATCAGCCCCAGCATTTT.

This chain connects TRBV9 to TRBJ2-5; the match to TRBD1 covers 7 bases. Germline CDR1 reads SGDLS; CDR2 reads YYNGEE. The CDR3 contains 15 residues. The V and J ends lost 0 bases and 5 bases, in that order; junction bases with no gene match: 7. The CDR3 DNA is TGTGCCAGCAGCGTAGGTGCTCAACAGGGGGAGACCCAGTACTTC. It is translated as CASSVGAQQGETQYF. Combining the CDR3 with reference TRBV9 and TRBJ2-5 gives the whole variable domain DSGVTQTPKHLITATGQRVTLRCSPRSGDLSVYWYQQSLDQGLQFLIQYYNGEERAKGNILERFSAQQFPDLHSELNLSSLELGDSALYFCASSVGAQQGETQYFGPGTRLLVL.

The genes are TRBV5-4 and TRBJ2-3; D might be TRBD2 (6 bases). V was pared by 3 bases and J by 0 bases, with 17 bases between. CDR1 is SGHNT and CDR2 is YYREEE in the germline V gene (reference sequence). The CDR3 totals 17 residues. The CDR3 spells CASSWGRMRGSTDTQYF. In nucleotides, the CDR3 is TGTGCCAGCAGCTGGGGCCGGATGCGGGGTAGCACAGATACGCAGTATTTT.

The gene calls are TRBV5-4 and TRBJ1-2, with a tentative D call TRBD1 (5 bases). The germline CDR1 and CDR2 sequences are SGHNT and YYREEE (reference sequence). V was shortened by 8 bases and J by 4 bases, with 15 bases between the two germline ends. The CDR3 has 13 amino acids. The CDR3 DNA follows: TGTGCCAGTCTCGACGGGGGTAGCTATGGCTACACCTTC. It translates to CASLDGGSYGYTF.